This T cell receptor (beta chain) is drawn from a study of cytomegalovirus exposure and HLA in healthy donors. As for the study in general: Both the approximately 130 validation repertoires and the 666 first-cohort repertoires used the same platform, as reported by a later analysis.

CDR3 length: 15 amino acids. Trimming took 5 bases from V and 4 from J, leaving 14 bases between them. Germline-derived CDR1 and CDR2 are LNHDA and SQIVND (reference sequence). TCRdb's table, derived via immunoSEQ multiplex PCR, lists solely in-frame clones and lacks some. The data contain some 88,000 clones, about 96% of them singletons. Study-wide results and caveats: High sensitivity and specificity were reportedly achieved when the classifier diagnosed cytomegalovirus status. According to a later analysis, TCR clusters from the first cohort tended to co-occur in the 120 or so validation repertoires.

Points on this clone: Its antigen is as yet unknown.

The TCR originated in a man younger than 35 in good health and CMV-seronegative. Sequenced input: PBMCs. The chain carries TRBV19 and TRBJ2-2; D ambiguous. CDR3 in DNA: TGTGCCAGTAGTCCGCGGCCTCTCCTCACCGGGGAGCTGTTTTTT. As protein: CASSPRPLLTGELFF.